The rows below give T cell receptor beta chains drawn from one sample of a study of identical twins. TCRdb ran MiXCR on the 5' RACE reads and lists one entry per CDR3 protein. The repertoire includes fewer than 550,000 distinct CDR3 sequences, 12% to 15% of them detected once, and less than 0.5% sits in the top ten. This sample was also put to use in a study of yellow fever vaccine responses in identical twins.

Sequencing was performed on CD4+ T cells sorted from blood. Receptors originate from a woman aged 18-35 years in good health. CDR3s include the opening cysteine and the closing phenylalanine or tryptophan. Fields, in order: V gene, D gene, clone size, J gene, CDR3 protein, CDR3 DNA. A D gene is named only where the DNA matches it firmly. Clone size appears in some rows only: once, few, many, or a class for an expanded clone.

TRBV18,TRBD1,few,TRBJ1-2,CASSAYGTGTNYGYTF,TGTGCCAGCTCAGCCTACGGGACAGGAACTAACTATGGCTACACCTTC
TRBV28,NA,NA,TRBJ1-6,CASSLPVSPLHF,TGTGCCAGCAGTTTACCAGTATCACCCCTCCACTTT
TRBV15,TRBD2,NA,TRBJ2-7,CATSRDLVGRALYEQYF,TGTGCCACCAGCAGAGATCTTGTCGGGAGGGCCCTCTACGAGCAGTACTTC
TRBV20-1,TRBD1,NA,TRBJ1-4,CSATGQAAGEKLFF,TGCAGTGCTACCGGACAGGCGGCGGGAGAAAAACTGTTTTTT
TRBV12-3/TRBV12-4,NA,few,TRBJ1-2,CASSLAQNYGYTF,TGTGCCAGCAGTTTAGCGCAGAACTATGGCTACACCTTC
TRBV5-1,NA,few,TRBJ2-2,CASSLEGSGELFF,TGCGCCAGCAGCTTGGAAGGATCCGGGGAGCTGTTTTTT
TRBV15,NA,NA,TRBJ2-1,CATSRDKAAGVVEQFF,TGTGCCACCAGCAGAGATAAGGCCGCAGGGGTCGTTGAGCAGTTCTTC
TRBV10-3,NA,NA,TRBJ1-5,CAISEMGGEGNQPQHF,TGTGCCATCAGTGAGATGGGGGGCGAGGGCAATCAGCCCCAGCATTTT
TRBV24-1,NA,NA,TRBJ1-2,CATSDGFRPYGYTF,TGTGCCACCAGTGATGGATTTCGGCCCTATGGCTACACCTTC
TRBV29-1,TRBD2,few,TRBJ2-1,CSVEEFGRGADYNEQFF,TGCAGCGTTGAAGAATTCGGGCGGGGGGCCGACTACAATGAGCAGTTCTTC
TRBV27,NA,NA,TRBJ2-2,CASSLRGSCTGELFF,TGTGCCAGCAGTTTAAGGGGTAGCTGCACCGGGGAGCTGTTTTTT
TRBV14,NA,few,TRBJ2-1,CASSSTSPAFSSYNEQFF,TGTGCCAGCAGTTCAACTAGCCCAGCCTTTAGCTCCTACAATGAGCAGTTCTTC
TRBV12-3/TRBV12-4,NA,few,TRBJ2-1,CASKVATNYNEQFF,TGTGCCAGCAAGGTAGCAACAAACTACAATGAGCAGTTCTTC